This T cell receptor beta chain was captured in a study of blood T cell repertoires in COVID-19 (dated by TCRdb to about 2020). With regard to the full study: Samples covering the acute and convalescent phases of COVID-19 were provided by collaborators in the United States, Italy and Spain. The material from the prospective study consisted of cDNA or gDNA derived from T cells, B-cell-depleted T cells, or PBMCs. The dataset comprised deeply sampled blood TCRbeta repertoires from subjects exposed to, actively infected with, or recovered from COVID-19. The repertoires were released in a freely available public database meant as a resource for research on the immune response to SARS-CoV-2. Samples came from the ongoing ImmuneRACE study (first 160 participants) plus 1,254 subjects from 6 global collaborators. The sample metadata nearly always contained a de-identified subject ID, COVID-19 status, age in years and sex. HLA class I and class II types, where available, came from metadata supplied by the sample provider rather than from assay-based typing. General study outcomes and caveats: How much clinical and demographic metadata was included differed by source and by participant, and the metadata was provided uncurated.

For this clone: Its cognate antigen has yet to be identified. Base qualities are not provided; no much larger clone lies one nucleotide away.

Each collaborating institution followed its own protocols to collect whole blood in K2EDTA tubes. Collaborator samples were shipped for TCRbeta analysis as frozen whole blood, isolated PBMCs, or DNA extracted from either sample type. TCRbeta CDR3 regions were amplified from genomic DNA using the immunoSEQ Assay, a bias-controlled multiplex PCR. On the authors' methods: Nucleated cell counts per sample were estimated from amplification of reference gene primers within the assay. Sequence reads were collapsed and filtered to measure the absolute abundance of every unique TCRbeta CDR3 rearrangement. For each sample, productive Simpson clonality was calculated by taking the square root of Simpson's diversity index across productive rearrangements. Sourced from immuneACCESS, this table was stored by TCRdb with only in-frame sequences that have V and J called. A share of the clones is absent; for the studies checked, an unresolved V gene accounts for under half, and the remainder has no known explanation. D and trimming come from the DNA, and the V and J calls and clone size come from that table. The sample table shows about 110,000 clones, and roughly four fifths are seen once. Together, the top ten hold 11% to 15% of the sample.

The germline V gene (reference sequence) gives CDR1 as WNHNN and CDR2 as SYGVQD. V trim: 5 bases; J trim: 3 bases; unmatched bases: 7. Counted from cysteine to phenylalanine, this CDR3 has 15 amino acids. The CDR3 DNA has 45 bases and is translated from base 1. The sequence came from a woman aged 55 to 70 with acute or convalescent COVID-19. The chain employs TRBV10-1 and TRBJ2-7; 10 bases in the junction line up with TRBD2. The sequenced material came from peripheral blood. The CDR3 in this case is CASSRLAGAVYEQYF. The bases are TGCGCCAGCAGTCGCCTAGCGGGAGCTGTCTACGAGCAGTACTTC.